A selection of T cell receptor beta chains follows, all from one sample in a study of prognosis after radiotherapy for stage I lung cancer. TCRdb re-called the multiplex PCR reads with MiXCR, one entry per CDR3 protein. The profile shows 11,000 to 15,000 distinct CDR3 sequences, 28% of them singletons. The sample in question was PBMCs, obtained before or after stereotactic body radiation therapy (not recorded which). These receptors were obtained from a donor of 50 years or more with non-small cell lung cancer. CDR3s include the opening cysteine and the closing phenylalanine or tryptophan. D genes are given only for firm matches. Size values are once, few and many counts, or a class for expanded clones, and some rows have none.

J | V | D | length | size | DNA | CDR3
TRBJ1-3 | TRBV30 | NA | 15 | many | TGTGCCTGGAGGGACGGACCGATCTCTGGAAACACCATATATTTT | CAWRDGPISGNTIYF
TRBJ1-5 | TRBV9 | NA | 13 | many | TGTGCCAGCAGTAGGGATAGCAATCAGCCCCAGCATTTT | CASSRDSNQPQHF
TRBJ2-3 | TRBV5-1 | NA | 12 | medium-sized | TGCGCCAGCAATCGCGGCACAGATACGCAGTATTTT | CASNRGTDTQYF
TRBJ2-7 | TRBV3-1 | NA | 14 | many | TGTGCCAGCAGCCAAGATTTAGGTACCTACGAGCAGTACTTC | CASSQDLGTYEQYF
TRBJ1-4 | TRBV7-7 | NA | 13 | NA | TGCGCTAGCAGCTTAGCGGAGCAGGGAGAACTGCTTTTT | CASSLAEQGELLF
TRBJ1-2 | TRBV28 | NA | 15 | NA | TGTGCCAACAGGCCTTCACAGGGAATGGGTTATGGCTACACCTTC | CANRPSQGMGYGYTF
TRBJ2-7 | TRBV5-1 | TRBD2 | 15 | many | TGCGCCAGCAGCTTGGCCCTAGCGGGAGCTTACGGGCAGTACTTC | CASSLALAGAYGQYF
TRBJ2-2 | TRBV20-1 | TRBD1 | 16 | many | TGCAGTGCTAGAGGGTCGAGACAGGGGATCACCGGGGAGCTGTTTTTT | CSARGSRQGITGELFF
TRBJ2-5 | TRBV5-4 | TRBD1 | 14 | many | TGTGCCAGCAGCCGGACAGGGGTCCGGGAGACCCAGTACTTC | CASSRTGVRETQYF
TRBJ2-5 | TRBV30 | NA | 15 | NA | TGTGCCTGGAGGCGCGAGCGTGTTAGCCAAGAGACGCAGTACTTC | CAWRRERVSQETQYF
TRBJ2-1 | TRBV20-1 | TRBD2 | 15 | many | TGCAGTGCCAGAGCCCAAGCGGGAGTACGCCATGAGCAGTTCTTC | CSARAQAGVRHEQFF
TRBJ2-7 | TRBV27 | NA | 18 | NA | TGTGCCAGCAGTCCCCCTCAGCGGTCGGGGGAGGAATCCTACGAGCAGTGCTTC | CASSPPQRSGEESYEQCF
TRBJ2-3 | TRBV5-6 | NA | 13 | many | TGTGCCAGCAGCGTACAGGAGGCCCCTTTTGAGTATTTT | CASSVQEAPFEYF
TRBJ1-2 | TRBV9 | NA | 14 | many | TGTGCCAGCAGCCCAGACTTATCTAACTATGGCTACACCTTC | CASSPDLSNYGYTF
TRBJ2-7 | TRBV6-2/TRBV6-3 | NA | 14 | NA | TGTGCCAGCATCTCCCTCGGGGGAACCTACAAGCAGTACTTC | CASISLGGTYKQYF
TRBJ2-1 | TRBV5-6 | TRBD2 | 15 | many | TGTGCCAGCAGCTTGGAACTAGCGGGCTACAATGAGCAGTTCTTC | CASSLELAGYNEQFF
TRBJ2-2 | TRBV12-3/TRBV12-4 | TRBD2 | 15 | medium-sized | TGTGCCAGCACCGCGACTAGCGGGCGCGGCGGGGAGCTGTTTTTT | CASTATSGRGGELFF
TRBJ2-1 | TRBV20-1 | NA | 16 | medium-sized | TGCAGTGCTAGAGTGCGGGTAGGCAGGGGAGGAGGTGAGCAGTTCTTC | CSARVRVGRGGGEQFF
TRBJ2-5 | TRBV20-1 | NA | 13 | many | TGCAGTGCTACTACTAAAAACGAAGAGACCCAGTACTTC | CSATTKNEETQYF
TRBJ2-3 | TRBV9 | TRBD2 | 16 | many | TGTGCCAGCAGCCCAGCGGGACTAGCGGCCACAGATACGCAGTATTTT | CASSPAGLAATDTQYF
TRBJ2-5 | TRBV19 | NA | 15 | many | TGTGCCAGTAGCAGAGGACTTTCATTACAAGAGACCCAGTACTTC | CASSRGLSLQETQYF
TRBJ2-2 | TRBV7-8 | NA | 15 | many | TGTGCCAGCAGCTTAACAGTGGGGGGACGGGGAGGGCTGTTTTTT | CASSLTVGGRGGLFF
TRBJ2-1 | TRBV5-1 | TRBD2 | 14 | medium-sized | TGCGCCAGCAGCTTGGATAGCGGGACCAATGAGCAGTTCTTC | CASSLDSGTNEQFF
TRBJ1-2 | TRBV4-2 | NA | 12 | many | TGTGCCAGCAGCCGGGAGCAATATGGCTACACCTTC | CASSREQYGYTF
TRBJ1-1 | TRBV28 | NA | 12 | many | TGTGCCAGCAGGCGCCCGACCCAGGAAGCTTTCTTT | CASRRPTQEAFF
TRBJ2-5 | TRBV27 | TRBD2 | 15 | many | TGTGCCAGCAGTTTATGGGCGGGAGGGAAAGAGACCCAGTACTTC | CASSLWAGGKETQYF
TRBJ2-5 | TRBV20-1 | TRBD1 | 14 | many | TGCAGTGCTAGAGTTGGGACAGGGCAAGAGACCCAGTACTTC | CSARVGTGQETQYF
TRBJ2-7 | TRBV5-4 | TRBD2 | 17 | many | TGTGCCAGCAGCGTAACCATCCTAGCGGGAGTTACCTACGAGCAGTACTTC | CASSVTILAGVTYEQYF
TRBJ1-2 | TRBV19 | NA | 15 | many | TGTGCCAGTAGTGGGGCGGTGTGGGCCCGTGGGGGCTACACCTTC | CASSGAVWARGGYTF
TRBJ2-3 | TRBV12-3/TRBV12-4 | TRBD2 | 17 | many | TGTGCCAGCAGTTTCGGGGACAGACTAGCGGGAGTGGATACGCAGTATTTT | CASSFGDRLAGVDTQYF
TRBJ2-3 | TRBV5-1 | NA | 14 | medium-sized | TGCGCCAGCAGCTCGACAGGATCCACAGATACGCAGTATTTT | CASSSTGSTDTQYF
TRBJ2-7 | TRBV28 | TRBD2 | 15 | medium-sized | TGTGCCAGCAGTTCCTCGACTAGCGGGACCTACGAGCAGTACTTC | CASSSSTSGTYEQYF
TRBJ2-3 | TRBV19 | NA | 13 | once | TGTGCCAGTAGTATTTTGGGGGCAGATACGCAGTATTTT | CASSILGADTQYF
TRBJ2-7 | TRBV7-9 | TRBD2 | 15 | many | TGTGCCAGCAGTTCCGCGGGAGCCTTCGTTGGCGAGCAGTACTTC | CASSSAGAFVGEQYF
TRBJ1-3 | TRBV10-3 | NA | 16 | many | TGTGCCATCAGCCCCCAAGGGACGAGCTCTGGAAACACCATATATTTT | CAISPQGTSSGNTIYF
TRBJ2-7 | TRBV28 | TRBD1 | 11 | many | TGTGCCAGCAGTTGGACAGGGTATCAGTACTTC | CASSWTGYQYF
TRBJ2-3 | TRBV27 | NA | 14 | NA | TGTGGCAGCAGTTTACCCCACGAGAGGGATACGCAGTATTTT | CGSSLPHERDTQYF
TRBJ2-1 | TRBV4-1 | TRBD2 | 16 | few | TGCGCCAGCAGCCAACTGGGCGGGAGGGCCCACAGTGAGCAGTTCTTC | CASSQLGGRAHSEQFF
TRBJ1-4 | TRBV18 | NA | 15 | many | TGTGCCAGCTCACCACCTGCTCAGGGTAATGAAAAACTGTTTTTT | CASSPPAQGNEKLFF
TRBJ2-5 | TRBV18 | TRBD2 | 16 | many | TGTGCCAGCTCGCCCGTGGGACTAGCGGGAGGAGAGACCCAGTACTTC | CASSPVGLAGGETQYF
TRBJ2-1 | TRBV28 | TRBD2 | 17 | medium-sized | TGTGCCAGCAGCCTTATGACTAGCGGGAGTCCCCACAATGAGCAGTTCTTC | CASSLMTSGSPHNEQFF
TRBJ2-2 | TRBV7-8 | NA | 16 | many | TGTGCCAGCAGCTTTCGACCGCTAACCATTACCGGGGAGCTGTTTTTT | CASSFRPLTITGELFF
TRBJ2-7 | TRBV7-9 | TRBD1 | 14 | medium-sized | TGTGCCAGCAGCACAGACAGGGGGCACTACGAGCAGTACTTC | CASSTDRGHYEQYF
TRBJ1-1 | TRBV30 | NA | 12 | many | TGTGCCTGGGGGCAGATGAACACTGAAGCTTTCTTT | CAWGQMNTEAFF
TRBJ1-2 | TRBV9 | TRBD1 | 13 | many | TGTGCCAGCAGCGGACAGGGACCCTATGGCTACACCTTC | CASSGQGPYGYTF
TRBJ2-3 | TRBV24-1 | NA | 15 | medium-sized | TGTGCCACTCCGGTTGCGGACCCAACCACAGATACGCAGTATTTT | CATPVADPTTDTQYF
TRBJ2-3 | TRBV3-1 | TRBD2 | 15 | many | TGTGCCAGCAGCAGACTAGCGGCGGTGGGAGATACGCAGTATTTT | CASSRLAAVGDTQYF
TRBJ1-2 | TRBV6-1 | TRBD1 | 15 | medium-sized | TGTGCCAGCAGTGCCGGGGACAGCGGTAACTATGGCTACACCTTC | CASSAGDSGNYGYTF
TRBJ2-7 | TRBV3-1 | NA | 12 | many | TGTGCCAGCAGCGACCCGGGGAGCGAGCAGTACTTC | CASSDPGSEQYF
TRBJ2-2 | TRBV3-1 | TRBD2 | 20 | many | TGTGCCAGCAGCCAAGGACTAGCGGGAGTTTTCGGGACGGGCACCGGGGAGCTGTTTTTT | CASSQGLAGVFGTGTGELFF
TRBJ1-1 | TRBV7-9 | NA | 14 | many | TGTGCCAGCAGCAAAGAAAGCTTGAACACTGAAGCTTTCTTT | CASSKESLNTEAFF
TRBJ1-2 | TRBV28 | NA | 13 | NA | TGTGCCAGCAGACCACAGGCGGCGAGTGGCTACACCTTC | CASRPQAASGYTF
TRBJ2-2 | TRBV5-1 | TRBD2 | 16 | medium-sized | TGCGCCAGCAGCCCTCCCCTAGCGGGAACGACCGGGGAGCTGTTTTTT | CASSPPLAGTTGELFF
TRBJ1-2 | TRBV5-4 | TRBD1 | 14 | many | TGTGCCAGCAGCTTATTCAGGGGGGACTATGGCTACACCTTC | CASSLFRGDYGYTF
TRBJ2-2 | TRBV9 | NA | 17 | many | TGTGCCAGCAGCGATCATCCGGGACCTTACAGAGCCGGGGAGCTGTTTTTT | CASSDHPGPYRAGELFF